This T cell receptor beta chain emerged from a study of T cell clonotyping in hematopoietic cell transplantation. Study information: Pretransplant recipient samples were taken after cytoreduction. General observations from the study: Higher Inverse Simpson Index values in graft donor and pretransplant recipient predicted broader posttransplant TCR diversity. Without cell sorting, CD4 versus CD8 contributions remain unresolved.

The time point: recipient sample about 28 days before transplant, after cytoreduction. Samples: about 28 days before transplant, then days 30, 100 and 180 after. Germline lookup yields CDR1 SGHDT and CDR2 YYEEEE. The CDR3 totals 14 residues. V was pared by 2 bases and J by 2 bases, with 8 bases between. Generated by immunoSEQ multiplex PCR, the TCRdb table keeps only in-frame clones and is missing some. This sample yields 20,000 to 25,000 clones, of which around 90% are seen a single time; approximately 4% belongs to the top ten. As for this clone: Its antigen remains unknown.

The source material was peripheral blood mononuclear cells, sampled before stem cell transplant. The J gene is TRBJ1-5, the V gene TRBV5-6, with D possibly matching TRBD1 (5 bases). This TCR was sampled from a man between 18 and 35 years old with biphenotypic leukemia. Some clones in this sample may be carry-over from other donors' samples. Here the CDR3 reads CASSFGHGNQPQHF. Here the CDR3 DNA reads TGTGCCAGCAGCTTCGGACACGGCAATCAGCCCCAGCATTTT. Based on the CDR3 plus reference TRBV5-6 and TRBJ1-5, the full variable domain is DAGVTQSPTHLIKTRGQQVTLRCSPKSGHDTVSWYQQALGQGPQFIFQYYEEEERQRGNFPDRFSGHQFPNYSSELNVNALLLGDSALYLCASSFGHGNQPQHFGDGTRLSIL.